This T cell receptor (beta chain) was identified in a study of tumor-infiltrating lymphocytes in localized non-small cell lung cancer. Study outcomes and limitations: T-cell fraction did not differ between immunotypes IM1 and IM2.

The CDR3 is 16 residues long. Germline V lookup: CDR1 SGHRS, CDR2 YFSETQ. Trimming shortened V by 0 bases and J by 7 bases, and 14 bases separated the two germline ends. Comment on this clone: Its antigen is not identified.

Using immunoSEQ multiplex PCR, the repertoire was profiled, and TCRdb retains in-frame clones only, with some absent. Altogether about 18,000 clones are present, roughly two thirds being singletons, with the ten largest covering around 4.5%. The receptor was derived from a human donor with non-small cell lung cancer. The sequencing input was lung tumor tissue. V and J are TRBV5-1 and TRBJ1-6; D unresolved. The CDR3 region is CASSLAVPGWNSPLHF. The CDR3 bases are TGCGCCAGCAGCTTGGCGGTCCCGGGGTGGAATTCACCCCTCCACTTT.